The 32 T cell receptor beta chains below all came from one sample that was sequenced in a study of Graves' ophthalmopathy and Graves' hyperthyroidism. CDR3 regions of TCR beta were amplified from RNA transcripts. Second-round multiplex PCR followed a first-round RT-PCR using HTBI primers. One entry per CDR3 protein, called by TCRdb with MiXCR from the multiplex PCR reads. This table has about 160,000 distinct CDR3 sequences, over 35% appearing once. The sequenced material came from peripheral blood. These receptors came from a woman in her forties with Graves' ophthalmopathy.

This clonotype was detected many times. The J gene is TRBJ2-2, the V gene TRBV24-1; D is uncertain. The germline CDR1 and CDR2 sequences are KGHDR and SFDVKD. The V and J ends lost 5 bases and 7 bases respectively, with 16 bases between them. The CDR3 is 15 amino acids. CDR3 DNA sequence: TGTGCCACCAGTGCCCTCGACGGCTACGGCGGGGAGCTGTTTTTT. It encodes CATSALDGYGGELFF.

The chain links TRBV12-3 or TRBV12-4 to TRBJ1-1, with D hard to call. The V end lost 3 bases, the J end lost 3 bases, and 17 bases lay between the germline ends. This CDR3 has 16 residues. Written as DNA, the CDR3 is TGTGCCAGCAGTTTTTATTTACGCGGAGATGACACTGAAGCTTTCTTT. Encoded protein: CASSFYLRGDDTEAFF.

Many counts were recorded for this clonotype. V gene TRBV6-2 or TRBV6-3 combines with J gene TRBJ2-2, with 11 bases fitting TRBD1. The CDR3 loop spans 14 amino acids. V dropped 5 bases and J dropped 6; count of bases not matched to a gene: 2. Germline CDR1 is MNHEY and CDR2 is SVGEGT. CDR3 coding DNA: TGTGCCAGCAGTGGGACAGGGGGAGCCGGGGAGCTGTTTTTT. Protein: CASSGTGGAGELFF.

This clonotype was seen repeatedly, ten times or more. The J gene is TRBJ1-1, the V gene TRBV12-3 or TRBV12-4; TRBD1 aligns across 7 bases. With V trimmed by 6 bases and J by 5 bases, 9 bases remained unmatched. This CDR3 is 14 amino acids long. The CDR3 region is CASRMGQSNTEAFF. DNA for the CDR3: TGTGCCAGCAGGATGGGACAGTCTAATACTGAAGCTTTCTTT.

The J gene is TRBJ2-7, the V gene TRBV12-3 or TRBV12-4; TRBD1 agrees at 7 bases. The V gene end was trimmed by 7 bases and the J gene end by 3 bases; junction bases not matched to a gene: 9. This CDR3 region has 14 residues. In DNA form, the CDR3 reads TGTGCCAGCACTACGGACAGGAACTACTACGAGCAGTACTTC. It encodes CASTTDRNYYEQYF.

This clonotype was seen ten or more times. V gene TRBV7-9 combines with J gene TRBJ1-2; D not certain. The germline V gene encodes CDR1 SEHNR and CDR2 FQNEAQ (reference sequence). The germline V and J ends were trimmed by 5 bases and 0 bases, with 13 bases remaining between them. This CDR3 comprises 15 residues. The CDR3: CASSPKTSPNYGYTF. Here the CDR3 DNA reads TGTGCCAGCAGCCCGAAGACAAGCCCTAACTATGGCTACACCTTC.

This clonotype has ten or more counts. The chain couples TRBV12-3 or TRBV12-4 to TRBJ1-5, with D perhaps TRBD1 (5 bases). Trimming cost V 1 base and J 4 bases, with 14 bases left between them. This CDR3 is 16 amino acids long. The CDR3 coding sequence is TGTGCCAGCAGTTTAGTTCTGGGACCTACAAATCAGCCCCAGCATTTT. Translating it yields CASSLVLGPTNQPQHF.

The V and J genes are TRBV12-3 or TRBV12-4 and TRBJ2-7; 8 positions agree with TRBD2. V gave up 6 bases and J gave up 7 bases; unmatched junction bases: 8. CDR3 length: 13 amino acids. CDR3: CASSPGASGEQYF. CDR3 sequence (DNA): TGTGCCAGCAGCCCCGGGGCTAGCGGGGAGCAGTACTTC.

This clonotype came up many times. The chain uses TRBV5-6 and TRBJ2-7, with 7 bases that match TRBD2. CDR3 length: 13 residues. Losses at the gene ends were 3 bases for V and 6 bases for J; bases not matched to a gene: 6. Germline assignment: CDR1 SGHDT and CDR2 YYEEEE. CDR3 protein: CASSSTSLSEQYF. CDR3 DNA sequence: TGTGCCAGCAGCTCGACTAGCTTAAGCGAGCAGTACTTC.

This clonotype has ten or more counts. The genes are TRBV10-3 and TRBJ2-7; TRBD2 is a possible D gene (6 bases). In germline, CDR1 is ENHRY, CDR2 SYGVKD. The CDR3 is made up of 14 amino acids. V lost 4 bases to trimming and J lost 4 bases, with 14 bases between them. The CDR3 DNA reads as TGTGCCATCAGTGGAGTAGGTAGCGGATACGAGCAGTACTTC. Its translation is CAISGVGSGYEQYF.

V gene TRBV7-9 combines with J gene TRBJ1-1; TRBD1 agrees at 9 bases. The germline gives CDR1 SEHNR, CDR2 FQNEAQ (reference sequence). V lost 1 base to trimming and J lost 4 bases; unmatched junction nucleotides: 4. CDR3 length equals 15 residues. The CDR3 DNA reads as TGTGCCAGCAGCTTAGTTTTGGACAGGGGCACTGAAGCTTTCTTT. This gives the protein CASSLVLDRGTEAFF.

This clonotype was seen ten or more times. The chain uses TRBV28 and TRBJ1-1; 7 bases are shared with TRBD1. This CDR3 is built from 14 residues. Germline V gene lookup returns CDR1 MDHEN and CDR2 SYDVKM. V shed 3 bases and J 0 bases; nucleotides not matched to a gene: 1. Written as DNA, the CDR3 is TGTGCCAGCAGTTTGACAGGGATGAACACTGAAGCTTTCTTT. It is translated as CASSLTGMNTEAFF. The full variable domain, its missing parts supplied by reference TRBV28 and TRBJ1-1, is DVKVTQSSRYLVKRTGEKVFLECVQDMDHENMFWYRQDPGLGLRLIYFSYDVKMKEKGDIPEGYSVSREKKERFSLILESASTNQTSMYLCASSLTGMNTEAFFGQGTRLTVV.

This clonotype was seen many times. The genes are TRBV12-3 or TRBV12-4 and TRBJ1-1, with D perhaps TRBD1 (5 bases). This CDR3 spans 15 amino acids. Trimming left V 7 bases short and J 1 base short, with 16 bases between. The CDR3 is CASTLRGDGNTEAFF. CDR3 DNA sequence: TGTGCCAGCACCTTGCGGGGGGACGGGAACACTGAAGCTTTCTTT.

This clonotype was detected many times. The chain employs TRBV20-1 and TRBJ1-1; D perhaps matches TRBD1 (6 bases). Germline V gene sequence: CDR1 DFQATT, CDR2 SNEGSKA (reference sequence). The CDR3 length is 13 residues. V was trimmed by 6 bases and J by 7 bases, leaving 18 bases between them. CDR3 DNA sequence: TGCAGTGCAACAGGGAAGGTTGACAGTGAAGCTTTCTTT. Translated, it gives CSATGKVDSEAFF.

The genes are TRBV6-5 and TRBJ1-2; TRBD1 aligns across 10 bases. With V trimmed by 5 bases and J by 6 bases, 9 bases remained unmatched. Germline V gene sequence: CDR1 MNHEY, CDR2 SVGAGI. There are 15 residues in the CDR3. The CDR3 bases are TGTGCCAGCAGTCACCGGGACAGGGGACTTAATGGCTACACCTTC. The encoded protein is CASSHRDRGLNGYTF.

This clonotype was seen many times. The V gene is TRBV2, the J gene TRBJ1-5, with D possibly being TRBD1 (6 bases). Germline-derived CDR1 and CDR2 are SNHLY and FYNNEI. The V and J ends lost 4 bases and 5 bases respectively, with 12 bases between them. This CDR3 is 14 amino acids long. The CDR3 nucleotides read TGTGCCAGCAGTGGGACAGCCTGGGATCAGCCCCAGCATTTT. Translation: CASSGTAWDQPQHF.

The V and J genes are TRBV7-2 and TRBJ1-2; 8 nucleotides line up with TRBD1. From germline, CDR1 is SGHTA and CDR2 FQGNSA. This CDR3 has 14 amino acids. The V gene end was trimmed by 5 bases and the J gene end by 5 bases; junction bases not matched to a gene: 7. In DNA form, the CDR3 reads TGTGCCAGCAGCGCCAGGACAGGGAAATATGGCTACACCTTC. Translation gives CASSARTGKYGYTF.

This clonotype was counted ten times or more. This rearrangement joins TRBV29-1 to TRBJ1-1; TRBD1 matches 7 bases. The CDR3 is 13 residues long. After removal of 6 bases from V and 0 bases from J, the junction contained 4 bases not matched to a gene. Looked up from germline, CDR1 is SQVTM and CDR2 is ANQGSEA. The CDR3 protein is CSVWTGLNTEAFF. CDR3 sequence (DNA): TGCAGCGTCTGGACAGGTTTGAACACTGAAGCTTTCTTT.

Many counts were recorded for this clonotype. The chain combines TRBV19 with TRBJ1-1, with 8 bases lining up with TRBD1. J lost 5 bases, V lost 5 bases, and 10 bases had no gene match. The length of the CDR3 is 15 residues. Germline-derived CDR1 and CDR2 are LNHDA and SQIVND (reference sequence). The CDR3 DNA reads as TGTGCCAGTAGTGGGCGACAGGGGAGAACAACTGAAGCTTTCTTT. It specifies CASSGRQGRTTEAFF. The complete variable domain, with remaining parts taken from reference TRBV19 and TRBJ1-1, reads DGGITQSPKYLFRKEGQNVTLSCEQNLNHDAMYWYRQDPGQGLRLIYYSQIVNDFQKGDIAEGYSVSREKKESFPLTVTSAQKNPTAFYLCASSGRQGRTTEAFFGQGTRLTVV.

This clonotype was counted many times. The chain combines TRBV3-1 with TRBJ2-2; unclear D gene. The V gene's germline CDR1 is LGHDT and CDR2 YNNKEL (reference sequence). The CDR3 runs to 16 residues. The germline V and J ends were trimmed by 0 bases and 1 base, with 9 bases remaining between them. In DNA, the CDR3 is TGTGCCAGCAGCCAAGATTTGTGGCAGAACACCGGGGAGCTGTTTTTT. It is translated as CASSQDLWQNTGELFF.

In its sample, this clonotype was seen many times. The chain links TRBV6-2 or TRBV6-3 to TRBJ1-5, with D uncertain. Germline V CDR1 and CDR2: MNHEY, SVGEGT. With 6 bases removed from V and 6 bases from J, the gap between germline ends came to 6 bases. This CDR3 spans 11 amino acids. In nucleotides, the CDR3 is TGTGCCAGCAGGGTGGGTCAGCCCCAGCATTTT. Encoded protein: CASRVGQPQHF.

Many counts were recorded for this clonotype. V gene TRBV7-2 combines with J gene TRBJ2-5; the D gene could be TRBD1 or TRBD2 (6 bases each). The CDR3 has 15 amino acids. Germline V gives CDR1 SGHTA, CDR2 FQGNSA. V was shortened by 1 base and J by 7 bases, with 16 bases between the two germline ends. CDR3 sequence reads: CASSLVSGAQGTQYF. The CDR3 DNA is TGTGCCAGCAGCTTAGTCTCGGGGGCGCAGGGGACCCAGTACTTC.

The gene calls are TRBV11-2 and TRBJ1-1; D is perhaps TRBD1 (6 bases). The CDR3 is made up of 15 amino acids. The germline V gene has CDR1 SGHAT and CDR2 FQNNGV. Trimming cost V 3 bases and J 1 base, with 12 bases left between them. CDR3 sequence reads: CASSFPWGANTEAFF. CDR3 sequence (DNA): TGTGCCAGCAGCTTCCCCTGGGGGGCGAACACTGAAGCTTTCTTT. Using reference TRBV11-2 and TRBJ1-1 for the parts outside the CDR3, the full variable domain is EAGVAQSPRYKIIEKRQSVAFWCNPISGHATLYWYQQILGQGPKLLIQFQNNGVVDDSQLPKDRFSAERLKGVDSTLKIQPAKLEDSAVYLCASSFPWGANTEAFFGQGTRLTVV.

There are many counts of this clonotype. The chain's CDR3 is CSAKDRHYGYTF. CDR3 nucleotides: TGCAGTGCTAAGGACAGGCACTATGGCTACACCTTC. The chain joins TRBV20-1 to TRBJ1-2; 7 bases match TRBD1. The germline V gene encodes CDR1 DFQATT and CDR2 SNEGSKA (reference sequence). V shed 4 bases, J shed 3 bases, and the junction held 2 bases outside the gene matches. The CDR3 spans 12 residues.

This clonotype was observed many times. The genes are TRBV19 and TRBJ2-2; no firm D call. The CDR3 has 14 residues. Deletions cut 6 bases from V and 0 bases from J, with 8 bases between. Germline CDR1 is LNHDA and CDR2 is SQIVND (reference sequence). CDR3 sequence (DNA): TGTGCCAGTAGGGCCCCTGCGAACACCGGGGAGCTGTTTTTT. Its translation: CASRAPANTGELFF. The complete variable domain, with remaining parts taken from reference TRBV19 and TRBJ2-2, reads DGGITQSPKYLFRKEGQNVTLSCEQNLNHDAMYWYRQDPGQGLRLIYYSQIVNDFQKGDIAEGYSVSREKKESFPLTVTSAQKNPTAFYLCASRAPANTGELFFGEGSRLTVL.

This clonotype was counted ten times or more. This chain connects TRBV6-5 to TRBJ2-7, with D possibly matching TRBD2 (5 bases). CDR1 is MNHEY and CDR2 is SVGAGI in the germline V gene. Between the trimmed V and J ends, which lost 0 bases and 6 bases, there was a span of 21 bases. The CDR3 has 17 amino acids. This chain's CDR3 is CASSYSWPESILGEQYF. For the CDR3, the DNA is TGTGCCAGCAGTTACTCTTGGCCAGAATCCATACTAGGCGAGCAGTACTTC.

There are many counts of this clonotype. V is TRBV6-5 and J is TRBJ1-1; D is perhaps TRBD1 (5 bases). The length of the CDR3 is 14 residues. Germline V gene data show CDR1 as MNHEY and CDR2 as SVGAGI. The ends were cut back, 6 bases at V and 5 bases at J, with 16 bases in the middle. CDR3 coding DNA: TGTGCCAGCAGGACAGAGAGGGTTGGGACTGAAGCTTTCTTT. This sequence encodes CASRTERVGTEAFF.

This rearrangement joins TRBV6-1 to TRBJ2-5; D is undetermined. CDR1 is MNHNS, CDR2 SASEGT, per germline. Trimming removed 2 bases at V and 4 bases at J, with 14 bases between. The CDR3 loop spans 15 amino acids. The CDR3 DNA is TGTGCCAGCAGTGAAATTTCTAGATTCGGAGAGACCCAGTACTTC. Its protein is CASSEISRFGETQYF.

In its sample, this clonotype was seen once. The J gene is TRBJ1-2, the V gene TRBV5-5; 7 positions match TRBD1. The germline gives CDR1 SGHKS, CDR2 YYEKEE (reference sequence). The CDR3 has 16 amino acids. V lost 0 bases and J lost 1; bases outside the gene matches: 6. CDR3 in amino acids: CASSLDPGGSNYGYTF. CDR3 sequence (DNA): TGTGCCAGCAGCTTGGATCCAGGGGGTAGTAACTATGGCTACACCTTC.

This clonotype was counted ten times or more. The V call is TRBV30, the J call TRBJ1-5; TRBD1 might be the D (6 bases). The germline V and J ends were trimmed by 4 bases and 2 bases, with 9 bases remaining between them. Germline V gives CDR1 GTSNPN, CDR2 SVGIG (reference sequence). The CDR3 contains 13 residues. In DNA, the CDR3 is TGTGCCTGGAATCCAGGGGGCAATCAGCCCCAGCATTTT. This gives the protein CAWNPGGNQPQHF.

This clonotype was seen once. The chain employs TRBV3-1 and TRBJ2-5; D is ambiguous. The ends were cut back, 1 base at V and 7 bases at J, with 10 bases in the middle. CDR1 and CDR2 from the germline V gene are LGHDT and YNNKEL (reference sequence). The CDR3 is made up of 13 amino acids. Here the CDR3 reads CASSQADWGTQYF. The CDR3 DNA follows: TGTGCCAGCAGCCAAGCTGATTGGGGGACCCAGTACTTC.

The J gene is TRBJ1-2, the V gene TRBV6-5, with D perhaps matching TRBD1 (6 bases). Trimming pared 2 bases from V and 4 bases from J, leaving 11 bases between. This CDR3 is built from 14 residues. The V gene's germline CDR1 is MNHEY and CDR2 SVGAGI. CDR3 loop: CASSYRGASYGYTF. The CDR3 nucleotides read TGTGCCAGCAGTTACCGGGGGGCATCCTATGGCTACACCTTC.